The source of this T cell receptor (beta chain) is a study of blood T cell repertoires in COVID-19. TCRdb keeps only in-frame clones here, not all; method: immunoSEQ multiplex PCR. This sample has roughly 73,000 clones, with 70% to 85% found just once. The V segment lost 0 bases and the J segment 4 bases; nucleotides outside the gene matches: 3. The germline CDR1 and CDR2 sequences are SGDLS and YYNGEE. The CDR3 sequence is 14 residues long. This clone was detected only a few times. Sequencing was done on a sample of peripheral blood. The V gene is TRBV9, the J gene TRBJ1-2, with 7 bases lining up with TRBD1. This sequence originates from a woman between 55 and 75 years old with acute or convalescent COVID-19. The DNA for the CDR3 is TGTGCCAGCAGCGTAGAAGGACAGGCCTATGGCTACACCTTC. Translating gives CASSVEGQAYGYTF.